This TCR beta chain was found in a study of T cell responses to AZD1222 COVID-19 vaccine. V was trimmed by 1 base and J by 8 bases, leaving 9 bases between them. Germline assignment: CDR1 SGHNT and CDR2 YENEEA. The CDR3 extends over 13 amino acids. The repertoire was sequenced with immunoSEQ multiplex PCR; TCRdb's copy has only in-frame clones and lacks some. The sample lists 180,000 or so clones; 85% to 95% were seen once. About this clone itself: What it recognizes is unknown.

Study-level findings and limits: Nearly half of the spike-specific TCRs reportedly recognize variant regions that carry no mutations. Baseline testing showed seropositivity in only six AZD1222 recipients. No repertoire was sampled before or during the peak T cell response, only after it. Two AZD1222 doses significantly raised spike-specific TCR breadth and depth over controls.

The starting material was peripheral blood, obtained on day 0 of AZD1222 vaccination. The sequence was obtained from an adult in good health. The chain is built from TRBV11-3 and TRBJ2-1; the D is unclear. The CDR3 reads CASSLASAHEQFF. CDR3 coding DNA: TGTGCCAGCAGCTTAGCCTCGGCCCATGAGCAGTTCTTC.